This entry lists 5 T cell receptor beta chains sequenced from one sample in a study of blood T cell repertoires in COVID-19. The protocol was immunoSEQ multiplex PCR, while the TCRdb copy is restricted to in-frame clones and leaves out a portion. The sample lists 130,000 to 150,000 clones, roughly 77% occurring once. The sample was peripheral blood. The receptors stem from a man between 60 and 75 years old with acute or convalescent COVID-19.

This rearrangement joins TRBV6-5 to TRBJ2-3; 14 bases agree with TRBD2. The CDR3 loop spans 16 amino acids. With 4 bases clipped from V and 7 bases from J, the junction kept 7 bases outside the gene matches. Germline CDR1 reads MNHEY; CDR2 reads SVGAGI. The CDR3 sequence: CASSSGTSGRGYTQYF. The CDR3 bases are TGTGCCAGCAGTTCCGGGACTAGCGGGAGAGGATATACGCAGTATTTT.

This clone was found a few times. The V gene is TRBV4-2, the J gene TRBJ2-1, with 8 bases matching TRBD2. Trimming took 7 bases from V and 0 from J; bases not matched to a gene: 5. Germline values: CDR1 LGHNA, CDR2 YNFKEQ. The CDR3 is 15 residues long. The CDR3 DNA reads TGTGCCAGCAACGCGGGGGGAGGCTCCTACAATGAGCAGTTCTTC. Its protein is CASNAGGGSYNEQFF.

This chain uses TRBV30 with TRBJ1-6; D is unclear. This CDR3 region has 14 residues. V gave up 5 bases and J gave up 10 bases, with 18 bases separating them. Germline-derived CDR1 and CDR2 are GTSNPN and SVGIG (reference sequence). The CDR3 spells CAWAKAGKYSPLHF. The CDR3 bases are TGTGCCTGGGCTAAGGCAGGCAAATACTCACCCCTCCACTTT.

This clone was picked up one time. The chain uses TRBV3-1 (or the pseudogene TRBV3-2) and TRBJ1-3, with 7 bases fitting TRBD1. This CDR3 comprises 16 residues. J lost 2 bases, V lost 1 base, and 5 bases had no gene match. CDR1 is LGHDT, CDR2 YNNKEL, per germline (reference sequence). DNA of the CDR3: TGTGCCAGCAGCCAAGTTGGGCAGGGGGCTGGAAACACCATATATTTT. It encodes CASSQVGQGAGNTIYF.

V usage is TRBV19 and J usage is TRBJ2-3; D is possibly TRBD1 (5 bases). The V end lost 5 bases, the J end lost 5 bases, and 8 bases lay between the germline ends. There are 12 residues in the CDR3. Germline loops: CDR1 LNHDA, CDR2 SQIVND (reference sequence). In DNA form, the CDR3 reads TGTGCCAGTAGTTCCAGGGTAGATACGCAGTATTTT. Translation: CASSSRVDTQYF.